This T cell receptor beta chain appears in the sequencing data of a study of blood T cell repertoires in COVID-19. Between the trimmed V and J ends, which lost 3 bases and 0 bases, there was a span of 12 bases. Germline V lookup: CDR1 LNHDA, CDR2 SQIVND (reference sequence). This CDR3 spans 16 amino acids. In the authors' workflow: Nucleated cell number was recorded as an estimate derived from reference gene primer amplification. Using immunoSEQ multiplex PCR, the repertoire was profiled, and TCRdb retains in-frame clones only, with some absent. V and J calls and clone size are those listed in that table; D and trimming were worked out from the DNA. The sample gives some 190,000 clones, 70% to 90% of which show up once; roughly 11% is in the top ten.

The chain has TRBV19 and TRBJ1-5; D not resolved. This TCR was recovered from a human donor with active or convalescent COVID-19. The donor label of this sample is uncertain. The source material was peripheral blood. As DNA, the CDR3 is TGTGCCAGTAGTATCTTTGGGCAGGTTAGCAATCAGCCCCAGCATTTT. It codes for CASSIFGQVSNQPQHF.